The rows below give T cell receptor beta chains drawn from one sample of a study of a mutant IDH1 vaccine in newly diagnosed glioma. Libraries were prepared by immunoSEQ multiplex PCR; TCRdb keeps only in-frame clonotypes and omits some of them. The table has around 53,000 clones, roughly 90% seen once; the top ten hold 2% to 2.5%. Their specific antigens are unknown. The sequencing here drew on PBMCs, taken from a glioma patient whose treatment included an IDH1 peptide vaccine. All receptors derive from a man aged 50-59 years with glioma. CDR3s leave out the opening cysteine and the closing phenylalanine or tryptophan. D genes are given only for firm matches. The listing skips clone size in some rows; elsewhere it reads once, few, many or a size class.

d_call clone_size v_call cdr3_aa
. . TRBV5-6 ASSLAGGPNTEAF
. . TRBV7-8 ASSLDRSYGYT
. . TRBV4-2 ASSSSLGTQPQH
. . TRBV4-1 ASSFRDYRNTEAF
. . TRBV25-1 ASSEIQQQETQY
TRBD2 . TRBV7-2 ASSFPLGGTNTGELF
. . TRBV7-2 ATGEVARGRETQY
. once TRBV5-1 ASSLESPGRSSAF
TRBD1 . TRBV29-1 SAYVGSASGGLF
TRBD1 . TRBV19 ASSIRDRVYEQY
. . TRBV5-4 ASSPGGADVFGYT
. once TRBV16 ASSQGGRETQY
. few TRBV2 ASSARLLGGYEQY
. few TRBV10-3 ATGGQPAYEQY
TRBD2 . TRBV27 ASSLGLAGTETQY
TRBD1 . TRBV7-2 ASSSRGYGYT
. . TRBV7-2 ASSLAGGGETQY
. . TRBV15 ATGLTGFNQPQH
. . TRBV7-2 ASSQARGGGNYGYT
TRBD1 few TRBV10-3 AISAGQGNQPQH
TRBD1 . TRBV15 ATSQGQGAFYEQY
. . TRBV2 ASRGNEETQY